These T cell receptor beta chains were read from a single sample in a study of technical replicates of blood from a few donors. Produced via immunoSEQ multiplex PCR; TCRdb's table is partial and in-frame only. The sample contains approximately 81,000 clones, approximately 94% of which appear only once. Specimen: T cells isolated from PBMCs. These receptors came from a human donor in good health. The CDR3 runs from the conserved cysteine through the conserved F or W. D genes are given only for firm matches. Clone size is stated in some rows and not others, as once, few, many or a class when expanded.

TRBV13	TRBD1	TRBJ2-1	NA	CASSGNFGQGRNEQFF	TGTGCCAGCAGCGGGAACTTTGGACAGGGGAGGAATGAGCAGTTCTTC
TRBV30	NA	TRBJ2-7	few	CASRGDLYEQYF	TGTGCCTCCAGGGGGGATCTCTACGAGCAGTACTTC
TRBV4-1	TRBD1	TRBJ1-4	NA	CASSTGQGDNEKLFF	TGCGCCAGCAGCACAGGACAGGGAGATAATGAAAAACTGTTTTTT
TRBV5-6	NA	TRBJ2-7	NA	CASGRDGSYEQYF	TGTGCCAGCGGCCGGGACGGGAGCTACGAGCAGTACTTC
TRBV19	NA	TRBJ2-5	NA	CASSSRLYQETQYF	TGTGCCAGTAGTTCTCGACTGTACCAAGAGACCCAGTACTTC
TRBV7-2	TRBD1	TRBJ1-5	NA	CASSPGQGVKSPQHF	TGTGCCAGCAGCCCCGGACAGGGGGTAAAGTCGCCCCAGCATTTT
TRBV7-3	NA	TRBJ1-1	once	CASSPPRGETEAFF	TGTGCCAGCAGCCCCCCCAGGGGTGAAACTGAAGCTTTCTTT
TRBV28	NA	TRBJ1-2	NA	CASSFLASTVYGYTF	TGTGCCAGCAGTTTCTTAGCTTCGACAGTTTATGGCTACACCTTC
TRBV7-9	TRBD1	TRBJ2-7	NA	CASSLRDRDPQYF	TGTGCCAGCAGCTTAAGGGACAGGGACCCACAGTACTTC
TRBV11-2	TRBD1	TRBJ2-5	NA	CASSLGQRQETQYF	TGTGCCAGCAGCTTGGGACAGCGCCAAGAGACCCAGTACTTC
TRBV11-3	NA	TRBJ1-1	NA	CASSPGNTEAFF	TGTGCCAGCAGCCCGGGGAACACTGAAGCTTTCTTT
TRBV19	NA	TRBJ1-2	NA	CASSIGQGGDGYTF	TGTGCCAGTAGTATAGGGCAGGGAGGAGATGGCTACACCTTC
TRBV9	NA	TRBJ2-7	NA	CASSVGAGTYEQYF	TGTGCCAGCAGCGTAGGGGCTGGAACCTACGAGCAGTACTTC
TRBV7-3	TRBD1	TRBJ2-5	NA	CASSLMGQGLGETQYF	TGTGCCAGCAGCTTAATGGGACAGGGTTTGGGAGAGACCCAGTACTTC
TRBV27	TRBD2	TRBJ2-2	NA	CASFFWASGRTGELFF	TGTGCCAGTTTTTTCTGGGCTAGCGGGAGGACCGGGGAGCTGTTTTTT
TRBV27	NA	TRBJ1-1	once	CASSPVTDSLEAFF	TGTGCCAGCAGTCCCGTTACTGACAGCCTTGAAGCTTTCTTT
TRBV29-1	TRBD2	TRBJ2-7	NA	CSAQLAGVGEQYF	TGCAGCGCCCAACTAGCGGGAGTGGGCGAGCAGTACTTC
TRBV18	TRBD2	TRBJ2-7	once	CASSSGLAGTSYEQYF	TGTGCCAGCTCGTCGGGACTAGCGGGAACCTCCTACGAGCAGTACTTC
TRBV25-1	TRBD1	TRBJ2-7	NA	CASSAPGTGFREQYF	TGTGCCAGCAGTGCTCCCGGGACAGGGTTCCGCGAGCAGTACTTC
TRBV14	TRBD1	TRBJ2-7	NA	CASSQVGTGIYEQYF	TGTGCCAGCAGCCAAGTGGGGACAGGGATCTACGAGCAGTACTTC
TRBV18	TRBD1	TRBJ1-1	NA	CASSPDRDRNTEAFF	TGTGCCAGCTCACCAGACCGGGACAGGAACACTGAAGCTTTCTTT
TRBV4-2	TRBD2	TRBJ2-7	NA	CASSQSGTRGEQYF	TGTGCCAGCAGCCAGTCCGGGACTAGGGGCGAGCAGTACTTC
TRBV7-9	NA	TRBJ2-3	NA	CASSPGTSDTQYF	TGTGCCAGCAGCCCTGGGACTTCCGATACGCAGTATTTT
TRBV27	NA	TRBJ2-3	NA	CASSSGGRDTQYF	TGTGCCAGCAGTTCAGGCGGGCGAGATACGCAGTATTTT
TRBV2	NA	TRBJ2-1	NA	CASSESRGGGDNEQFF	TGTGCCAGCAGTGAAAGTCGGGGAGGAGGGGACAATGAGCAGTTCTTC